This TCR beta chain was captured in a study of cytomegalovirus exposure and HLA in healthy donors. Every donor was a healthy person donating bone marrow. As to this clone: What it binds is not known.

The CDR3 extends over 17 amino acids. V lost 2 bases to trimming and J lost 7 bases; unmatched junction nucleotides: 15. Germline V gene data show CDR1 as SQVTM and CDR2 as ANQGSEA. The PCR employed 60 Vbeta primers together with 13 Jbeta primers. Method: immunoSEQ multiplex PCR; TCRdb's copy keeps in-frame clones and lacks some. The sample shows about 180,000 clones, around 74% of them seen only once. Overall study results and limits: Some V segments could not be told apart, so they were left out, TRBV6-2 and TRBV6-3 among them.

V is TRBV29-1 and J is TRBJ2-1; 9 nucleotides agree with TRBD1. The sequence was collected from a male donor in good health and CMV-seronegative. The sequenced material came from PBMCs. CDR3 DNA sequence: TGCAGCGTTGAATTACTTCCGGGACAGGGAAGGCTAAATGAGCAGTTCTTC. Translated: CSVELLPGQGRLNEQFF.